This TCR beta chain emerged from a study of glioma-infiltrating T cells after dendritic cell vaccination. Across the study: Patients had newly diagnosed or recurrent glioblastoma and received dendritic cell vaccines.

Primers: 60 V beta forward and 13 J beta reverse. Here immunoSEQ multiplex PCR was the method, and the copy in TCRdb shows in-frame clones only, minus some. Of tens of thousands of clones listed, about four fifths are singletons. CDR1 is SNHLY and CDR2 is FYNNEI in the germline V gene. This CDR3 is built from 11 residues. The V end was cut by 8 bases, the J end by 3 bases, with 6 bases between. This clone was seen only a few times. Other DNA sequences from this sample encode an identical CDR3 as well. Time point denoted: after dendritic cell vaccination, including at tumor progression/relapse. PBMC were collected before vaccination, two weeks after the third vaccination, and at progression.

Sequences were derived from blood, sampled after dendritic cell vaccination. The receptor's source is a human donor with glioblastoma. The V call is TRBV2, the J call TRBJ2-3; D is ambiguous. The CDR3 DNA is TGTGCCAGCTCAGTTACAGATACGCAGTATTTT. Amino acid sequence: CASSVTDTQYF.